This T cell receptor (beta chain) was obtained from a study of T cell repertoires in cytomegalovirus infection (dated by TCRdb to 2018 to 2020). As for the study more broadly: Recently identified HLA-C-restricted CMV epitopes, whose presentation resists viral immunomodulation, were targeted by peptide stimulations together with well-studied HLA-B-restricted epitopes. Because public TCR beta signatures pointed to carriage of CMV infection together with the matching HLA type, the HLA type of each donor mattered for the analysis. What the work shows at the level of the full study, not this receptor alone: In the ex vivo response, HLA-C-restricted CMV-specific TCR beta clonotypes were dominant, and in two of eight donors the single most frequent clonotype came from this HLA-C-restricted group. In both this cohort and an independent approximately 370-donor cohort, the cumulative frequency of public TCR beta family members distinguished carriers of CMV infection plus the relevant HLA type.

Taken with the paper, the label for treatment or condition translates to: in vitro stimulation with specific CMV peptide epitopes to enrich CMV-specific T cells. As for this clonotype: It has no known antigen specificity. No base quality information exists; no much larger clone differs at one position.

TCRdb lists the instrument as Illumina HiSeq 1500. The public reads were reanalyzed by TCRdb: fastp trimming at Q25, MiXCR alignment, in-frame beta chains only. Each CDR3 protein appears once, grouped with its most common genes and DNA. The sample table shows some 940,000 distinct CDR3 sequences, and about 33% are seen once. Together, the top ten hold roughly 13% of the sample. The sequence was obtained from a human donor in good health (CMV status not recorded). Some clones in this sample may be carry-over from other donors' samples. The input for sequencing was cultured CD8+ T cells from PBMCs, taken from culture after CMV antigen stimulation.

The DNA reads as follows: TGTGCCAGCAGTCCCCGGACAGGGGGCTTTGCAGGAGGGGAGCTGTTTTTT. Its protein reads: CASSPRTGGFAGGELFF. Recombination joined TRBV12-3 or TRBV12-4 with TRBJ2-2; TRBD1 fits 11 bases in the junction. V has 5 bases trimmed and J has 8 bases trimmed; junction bases matching no gene number 13. Including cysteine and phenylalanine, the CDR3 has 17 amino acids. The read is trimmed to its CDR3 DNA, 51 bases read in frame from base 1.